The clone carrying this T cell receptor (beta chain) has only a few counts. Its cognate antigen is unknown. Looked up from germline, CDR1 is SGHVS and CDR2 is FNYEAQ. After removal of 4 bases from V and 12 bases from J, the junction contained 10 bases not matched to a gene. The length of the CDR3 is 15 residues. Indicated treatment: AdE1-LMPpoly-expanded autologous EBV-specific T-cell therapy followed by anti-PD-1 nivolumab. The data derive from a study of EBV T-cell therapy then PD-1 blockade in nasopharyngeal carcinoma. Clones were sequenced by immunoSEQ multiplex PCR, and TCRdb holds only the in-frame ones, with some missing. Altogether about 14,000 clones are present, 80% to 90% being singletons, with the ten largest covering 32%.

The sequencing used CD8+ T cells from blood, collected at roughly day 97 from a patient whose treatment included autologous EBV-specific T cells and nivolumab. The origin of this receptor is a man aged 35 to 55 with nasopharyngeal carcinoma. The chain couples TRBV7-6 to TRBJ1-6; 9 nucleotides line up with TRBD1. This CDR3 reads CASSYGTGQGKPLHF. The CDR3 coding sequence is TGTGCCAGCAGCTACGGGACAGGGCAGGGGAAACCCCTCCACTTT.